This record covers a single T cell receptor beta chain. Its antigen is still unknown. These data are taken from a study of OX40 agonist ivuxolimab in advanced cancers. V was pared by 3 bases and J by 4 bases, with 8 bases of the junction left unmatched. Germline CDR1 reads SGHDN; CDR2 reads FVKESK. This CDR3 region has 16 residues. Study-wide findings and caveats: Relative to CD4+ cells, CD8+ T cells on average had more expanded clones.

Produced via immunoSEQ multiplex PCR; TCRdb's table is partial and in-frame only. This table holds tens of thousands of clones, approximately 90% found once. The receptor's source is an adult with an advanced solid tumor such as melanoma, head and neck, liver or kidney cancer. The rearrangement joins TRBV14 to TRBJ2-1, with TRBD2 matching over 8 bases. The sequences come from CD4+ or CD8+ T cells sorted from blood, collected in a trial of the OX40 agonist ivuxolimab. CDR3 in amino acids: CASSQSLVAGYNEQFF. The CDR3 DNA sequence: TGTGCCAGCAGCCAGTCCCTGGTAGCGGGATACAATGAGCAGTTCTTC. Variable domain in full (rest from reference TRBV14 and TRBJ2-1): EAGVTQFPSHSVIEKGQTVTLRCDPISGHDNLYWYRRVMGKEIKFLLHFVKESKQDESGMPNNRFLAERTGGTYSTLKVQPAELEDSGVYFCASSQSLVAGYNEQFFGPGTRLTVL.